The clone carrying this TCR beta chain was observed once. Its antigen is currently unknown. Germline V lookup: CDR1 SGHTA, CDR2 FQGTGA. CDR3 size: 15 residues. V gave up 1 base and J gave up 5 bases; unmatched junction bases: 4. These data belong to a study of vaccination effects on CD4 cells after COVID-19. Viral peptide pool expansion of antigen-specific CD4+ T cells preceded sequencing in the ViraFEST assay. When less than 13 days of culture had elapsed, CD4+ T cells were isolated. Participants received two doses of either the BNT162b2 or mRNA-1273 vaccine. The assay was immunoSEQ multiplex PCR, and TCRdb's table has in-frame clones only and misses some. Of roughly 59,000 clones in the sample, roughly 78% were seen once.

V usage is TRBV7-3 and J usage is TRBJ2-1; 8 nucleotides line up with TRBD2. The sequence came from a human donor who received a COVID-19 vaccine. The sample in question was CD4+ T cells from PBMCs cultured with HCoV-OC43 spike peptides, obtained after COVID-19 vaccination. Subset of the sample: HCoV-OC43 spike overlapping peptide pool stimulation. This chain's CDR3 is CASSLKRGGDNEQFF. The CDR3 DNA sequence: TGTGCCAGCAGCTTAAAACGGGGGGGGGACAATGAGCAGTTCTTC.